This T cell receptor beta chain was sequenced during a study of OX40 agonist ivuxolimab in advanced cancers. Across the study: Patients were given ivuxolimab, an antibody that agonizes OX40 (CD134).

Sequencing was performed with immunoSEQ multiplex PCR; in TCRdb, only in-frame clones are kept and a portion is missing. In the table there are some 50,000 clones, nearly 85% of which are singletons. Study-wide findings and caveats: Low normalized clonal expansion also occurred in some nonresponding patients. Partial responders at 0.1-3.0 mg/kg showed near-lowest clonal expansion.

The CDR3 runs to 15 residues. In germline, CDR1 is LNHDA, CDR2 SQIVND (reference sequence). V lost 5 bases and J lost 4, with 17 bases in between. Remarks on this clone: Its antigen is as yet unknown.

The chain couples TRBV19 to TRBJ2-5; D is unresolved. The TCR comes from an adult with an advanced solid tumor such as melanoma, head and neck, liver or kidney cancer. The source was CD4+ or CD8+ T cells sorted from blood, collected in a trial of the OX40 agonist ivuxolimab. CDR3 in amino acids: CASSLVWGTLETQYF. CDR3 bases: TGTGCCAGTAGTTTAGTGTGGGGTACGTTAGAGACCCAGTACTTC. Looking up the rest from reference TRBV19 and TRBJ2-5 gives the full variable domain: DGGITQSPKYLFRKEGQNVTLSCEQNLNHDAMYWYRQDPGQGLRLIYYSQIVNDFQKGDIAEGYSVSREKKESFPLTVTSAQKNPTAFYLCASSLVWGTLETQYFGPGTRLLVL.